This T cell receptor (beta chain) comes out of a study of T cell changes during pregnancy in multiple sclerosis. Some clones are missing from TCRdb's copy, which holds only in-frame ones; the method was immunoSEQ multiplex PCR. The data contain roughly 89,000 clones, 85% to 95% of them seen just once; the ten biggest clones take up roughly 4%. Per germline, CDR1 SGHTA and CDR2 FQGTGA. CDR3 length: 16 amino acids. V lost 2 bases and J lost 0, with 11 bases in between. The clonotype originates from a female donor with multiple sclerosis, enrolled in a pregnancy study. V is TRBV7-3 and J is TRBJ2-1; tentative D call: TRBD2 (5 bases). Sequencing used peripheral blood, obtained in the first trimester of pregnancy. This chain's CDR3 is CASSLQAANSYNEQFF. The DNA of the CDR3 is TGTGCCAGCAGCTTACAAGCGGCAAACTCCTACAATGAGCAGTTCTTC.